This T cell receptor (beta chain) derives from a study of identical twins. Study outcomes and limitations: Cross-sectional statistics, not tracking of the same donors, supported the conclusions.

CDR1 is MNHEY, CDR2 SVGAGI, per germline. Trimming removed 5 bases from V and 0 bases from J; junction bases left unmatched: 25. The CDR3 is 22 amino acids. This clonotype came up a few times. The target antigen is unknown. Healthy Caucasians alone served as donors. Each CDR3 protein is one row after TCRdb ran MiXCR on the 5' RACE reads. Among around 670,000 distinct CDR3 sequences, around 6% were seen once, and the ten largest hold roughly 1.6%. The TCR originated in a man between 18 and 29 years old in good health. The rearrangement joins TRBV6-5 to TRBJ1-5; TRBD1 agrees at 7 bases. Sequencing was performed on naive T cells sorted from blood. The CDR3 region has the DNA TGTGCCAGCAGTCTACACAAACCGGGACAGATGTTGTGGCACTATAGCAATCAGCCCCAGCATTTT. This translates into CASSLHKPGQMLWHYSNQPQHF.